This T cell receptor (beta chain) was recovered during a study of blood T cell repertoires in COVID-19. Overall study: Donors in the United States, Italy and Spain gave samples during acute or convalescent COVID-19. The analysed material was cDNA or gDNA that came from T cells, B-cell-depleted T cells, or PBMCs.

Germline-derived CDR1 and CDR2 are LGHDT and YNNKEL (reference sequence). This CDR3 comprises 16 residues. Trimming pared 1 base from V and 0 bases from J, leaving 12 bases between. Seattle patients were enrolled during active infection and followed longitudinally. In the study's own analysis: Researchers report that nucleated cell counts were estimated from reference gene primer amplification. Libraries were prepared by immunoSEQ multiplex PCR; TCRdb keeps only in-frame clonotypes and omits some of them. V, J and clone size are taken as reported in that table, and D and trimming were inferred from the DNA itself. The top ten hold 4.6% of the sample, which has roughly 130,000 clones, 90% seen once.

Sequenced input: peripheral blood. This receptor was taken from a man in his fifties or sixties with COVID-19, enrolled during active disease. V is TRBV3-1 (or the pseudogene TRBV3-2) and J is TRBJ1-2; tentative D call: TRBD1 (6 bases). CDR3 region: CASSQVYAGANYGYTF. The CDR3 coding sequence is TGTGCCAGCAGCCAAGTGTATGCAGGGGCTAACTATGGCTACACCTTC.